Sequencing of this TCR beta chain was carried out in a study of cytomegalovirus exposure and HLA in healthy donors (TCRdb year 2017). In terms of the full investigation: According to an earlier analysis of several hundred of the donors, about 179 million T cells yielded some 110 million unique TCR beta sequences and less than 300 Gb of sequence data. To study patterns of TCR occurrence, a later analysis re-analyzed previously published TCR beta repertoires from 500 to 850 donors and added high-resolution HLA genotyping. The aim of the study was to test whether cataloging public T cell receptors could identify signatures of past pathogen exposure. High-throughput TCR immunosequencing, statistical association of individual TCRs with disease status, and machine learning were combined to predict cytomegalovirus infection status. An earlier analysis of about 600 of the donors used high-throughput TCR beta sequencing to judge whether each TCR beta V gene segment behaved as functional or pseudogenic. The number of typed donors differed by locus: 629-630 for A, B, C, DRB1 and DQB1; approximately 540 for DQA1; some 590 for DPA1; and roughly 470 for DPB1. Genome-wide SNP genotypes for about three fifths of the 666 donors were used in a later genetic analysis, which treated that subset as a discovery cohort. A separate validation cohort of roughly 110 different subjects was used in addition to the roughly 700-subject first cohort. Every discovery cohort repertoire had been produced on one sequencing platform. Across some 400 genotyped donors of the cohort, an average of about 200,000 unique TCR beta nucleotide sequences per donor were sequenced, and roughly 20% of those sequences were non-productive. An early release covering roughly 580 HLA-typed donors comprised about 300 gigabases of sequencing data and around 80 million unique TCR sequences. HLA typing covered class I and class II loci at four-digit resolution. In the later analysis, no new phenotypic data were used to find candidate immune exposures; instead, reliance was placed on TCR beta sequences and their occurrence across donors. Donor age, sex, ethnicity and CMV serostatus were collected together with the repertoire data. About five DR-DQ haplotypes were handled as single units for association and clustering, since linkage in the cohort was strong. The genetic ancestry cluster associated with self-reported Caucasian donors included roughly 84% of the 300 to 450 genotyped donors. The T cell repertoires of under 750 subjects were profiled by immunosequencing and related to cytomegalovirus serostatus.

Library construction relied on the immunoSEQ multiplex PCR assay. For the multiplex PCR, a mixture combining 60 forward primers for TCR Vbeta segments and 13 reverse primers for TCR Jbeta segments was used. A multiplex PCR assay on genomic DNA amplified the CDR3 region of rearranged TCR beta genes. The amplified TCR beta libraries were sequenced on the Illumina HiSeq System as 87-base-pair reads. Turning to the authors' computational methods: A later analysis tallied 75 million to 95 million unique TCR beta chains across the 666 repertoires, and approximately 11 million of those chains were shared by two or more donors. A nearest-neighbor algorithm error-corrected the raw reads and collapsed the reads into unique sequences, merging closely related sequences to remove PCR and sequencing errors. CDR3 sequences were aligned to IMGT reference sequences to assign V, D and J gene segments. For a sequence to be retained, a match of at least six nucleotides was required to both a V gene segment and a J gene segment. Rearrangements were called productive when the CDR3 lacked stop codons and stayed in frame with V and J; all others were non-productive. CDR3 was defined according to IMGT convention as the region running from the second conserved V-encoded cysteine to the conserved J-encoded phenylalanine. The earlier analysis of about 530 of the donors excluded any sequence lacking an unambiguous match to a single V gene segment. An earlier analysis of fewer than 750 of the donors classified V segments as functional when productive rearrangements were above 56.7% and as segregating when the standard deviation between donors was above 5%. A statistical classification framework was built for diagnosing cytomegalovirus status from the catalog of TCR beta chain sequences. In a later analysis, TCR nucleotide sequences were compared against IMGT/GENE-DB human TR gene sequences so that V and J genes could be assigned. The TCRdist pipeline was used in a later analysis to assign CDR3 sequences and most-parsimonious VDJ recombination scenarios. In a later analysis, each TCR beta chain was defined by its CDR3 amino acid sequence together with its V-gene family, and reads without a unique V-gene family were excluded. To address suspected cross-contamination and a sequencing artifact, a later analysis removed 550 to 750 highly shared, low-generation-probability nucleotide sequences. For each public chain, a later analysis derived a clonal expansion index from normalized ranks of inferred template counts within each repertoire. In a later analysis, generation probabilities were computed with a VDJ recombination model fitted to out-of-frame rearrangements, and the resulting probabilities were checked against IGoR. In a later analysis, hypergeometric tests were used to score TCR-TCR, TCR-HLA and TCR-CMV co-occurrence, with a repertoire-size bias correction applied to TCR pairs. False discovery rates were estimated in a later analysis by permuting HLA or CMV assignments 20 times. In a later analysis, co-occurring TCRs were grouped using DBSCAN, and TCRdist sequence similarity was added for clustering within HLA-allele-positive subsets. Co-occurrence clustering excluded repertoires with fewer than 30,000 or more than 120,000 public chains, plus five with anomalous nucleotide sharing. TCRdb mirrors the immuneACCESS table, restricted to in-frame sequences. Some clones are absent from its copies; in checked studies, under half trace to an unresolved V gene, and the reason for the others is unknown. The D gene and trimming were derived from the DNA, and the V and J assignments and clone size from that table. This sample gives 95,000 to 100,000 clones in total; approximately 85% of them show up just once. The ten largest account for about 3.8% of the sample.

Concerning this clone itself: There is no known antigen for this receptor. The sample holds no much larger clone one base away, and base qualities are not on file.

From the germline V gene, CDR1 is MNHNS and CDR2 is SASEGT. V loses 7 bases at its end and J loses 9 bases; junction bases beyond the gene matches: 11. From cysteine to phenylalanine, the CDR3 is 14 amino acids long. The kept DNA is CDR3 alone, 42 bases in frame from the first base. General findings and caveats noted by the study authors: Most TCR sequences were observed very rarely across donors, whereas some public TCRs were present in many individuals. Because some donors lacked HLA typing at each locus, the association tests relied only on the typed subset. In an earlier analysis of more than 500 of the donors, most TCR beta V segments appeared in productive rearrangements about 87% or about 30% of the time, broadly matching IMGT annotations. In both the original and validation cohorts, the classifier was reported to diagnose cytomegalovirus status with high specificity and sensitivity. Because counts were too low, roughly 16 rarely observed V segments, including chromosome 9 orphons, were left out of the earlier analysis of a few hundred of the donors. Correlated functional status among segregating V segments might reflect linkage disequilibrium, but an unknown experimental factor could not be ruled out. Because the 87-base-pair reads could not distinguish some IMGT-functional V segments, including TRBV6-2 and TRBV6-3, those segments were excluded. The authors suggested that the approach could potentially be extended to other disease states and immunological phenotypes. Most CMV-associated TCR beta chains appeared to be HLA-restricted in a later analysis, and the HLA associations seemed to be driven largely by CMV exposure. A later analysis found that TCR association rates varied across HLA loci, with DRB1 alleles showing the most associated TCRs and HLA-C alleles the fewest. Only TCR beta chains were sequenced in this cohort, and the absence of alpha or paired-chain data limited detectable features. A further reported finding was that TCR beta sequences accurately predicted the HLA-A and HLA-B alleles for most subjects in the first cohort. Several of the top co-occurrence clusters appeared to be linked to parvovirus B19, influenza, CMV and Epstein-Barr virus, according to a later analysis. Assigning TCR associations to individual alleles was difficult when HLA alleles, especially DR and DQ, strongly co-occurred. The sequencing pipeline was judged likely to have produced a cluster of highly shared sequence variants as a technical artifact. An association between a missense DCLRE1C variant and V-gene and J-gene trimming of TCR beta chains was found in a later genetic analysis and replicated in an independent cohort. Roughly uniform sequencing depth across donors was assumed in presence/absence analyses, although this assumption may not hold. A few of the identified cytomegalovirus-associated TCR beta chains were confirmed in vitro to be specific for cytomegalovirus antigens. For the cohort, immune exposure information was limited to CMV serostatus. A later genetic analysis reported fewer N-insertions in productive TCRs among donors in an Asian-associated ancestry cluster than the roughly 700-donor mean. In a later analysis, HLA-associated TCR beta chains showed more clonal expansion and lower generation probabilities than non-associated chains that were equally common. The study gave a list of about 160 TCR beta chains associated with cytomegalovirus. In a later analysis, 16,951 TCR beta sequences were associated with specific HLA alleles at a false discovery rate of 0.05.

The cohort consisted of approximately 690 healthy bone marrow donors. At the time of sampling, all cohort members were nominally healthy, though unrecorded immune exposures were likely present. The donor tested CMV seronegative and was one of the 352 seronegative cohort members. A peripheral blood sample was collected from each donor, and TCR beta sequencing was performed on peripheral blood mononuclear cells. The Qiagen DNeasy Blood Extraction Kit was used to extract genomic DNA from the blood cell samples. The chain uses TRBV6-1 and TRBJ2-5; 10 bases in the junction line up with TRBD1. The specimen was PBMCs. This TCR came from a man aged 25 to 40 in good health and CMV-seronegative. The nucleotide sequence reads TGTGCCAGCAACGGATTGACAGGGGGCTATCCCCAGTACTTC. Translated, this is CASNGLTGGYPQYF.